This TCR beta chain was sequenced for a study of glioma-infiltrating T cells after dendritic cell vaccination. Assay used: immunoSEQ multiplex PCR; TCRdb lists only in-frame clones, some missing. The sample has tens of thousands of clones; approximately 78% are singletons. The CDR3 runs to 19 residues. Trimming at V came to 4 bases and at J to 0 bases, leaving 8 bases not matched to a gene. CDR1 and CDR2 from the germline V gene are SEHNR and FQNEAQ (reference sequence). V is TRBV7-9 and J is TRBJ2-6, with 11 bases matching TRBD1. This material consisted of blood, taken before dendritic cell vaccination. The origin of this receptor is a human donor with glioblastoma. In DNA form, the CDR3 reads TGTGCCAGCAGCTCCCGGGACAGGGGGTTTCCCTCTGGGGCCAACGTCCTGACTTTC. Protein sequence: CASSSRDRGFPSGANVLTF.